This T cell receptor beta chain was sequenced during a study of PD-1 blockade in classical Hodgkin lymphoma. Repertoires were generated with immunoSEQ multiplex PCR, while TCRdb's copy carries only in-frame clones and drops some. The data show about 26,000 clones, around 69% seen once. Relapses following autologous stem cell transplantation were seen in all patients, with brentuximab vedotin exposure varying. The CDR3 loop spans 13 amino acids. Germline CDR1 is KGHSH and CDR2 is LQKENI. Trimming stripped 0 bases from V and 8 bases from J, with 8 bases between. The source of this sequence is a human donor with classical Hodgkin lymphoma. The sequencing here drew on peripheral blood mononuclear cells (PBMCs), taken before the second cycle of nivolumab. The chain recombines TRBV18 with TRBJ1-5; D uncertain. CDR3 region: CASSPPFLEPQHF. As DNA, the CDR3 is TGTGCCAGCTCACCACCTTTTTTGGAGCCCCAGCATTTT.